The 24 T cell receptor beta chains below come from one sample, sequenced in a study of cytomegalovirus exposure and HLA in healthy donors. The PCR contained 60 Vbeta and 13 Jbeta primers. Produced via immunoSEQ multiplex PCR; TCRdb's table is partial and in-frame only. The data hold around 75,000 clones, with 70% to 80% observed a single time. The sample taken for sequencing was PBMCs. These receptors were taken from a man aged 40-49 years in good health and CMV-seronegative.

The V call is TRBV4-1, the J call TRBJ1-5; 7 bases fit TRBD1. The germline V gene encodes CDR1 MGHRA and CDR2 YSYEKL. V lost 8 bases to trimming and J lost 2 bases; unmatched junction nucleotides: 12. CDR3 length: 16 amino acids. CDR3 amino acids: CASGTLGDRGNQPQHF. CDR3 in DNA: TGCGCCAGCGGCACCCTAGGAGACAGGGGCAATCAGCCCCAGCATTTT.

As concerns this clone: An end of the junction differs from the germline gene, which may be a read error. The chain couples TRBV7-7 to TRBJ1-3; 7 bases line up with TRBD1. CDR1 and CDR2 from the germline V gene are SSHAT and FNYEAQ (reference sequence). CDR3 length: 17 residues. The DNA for the CDR3 is TGTGCTAGCAGCATAAGTTTTGGGACAGTCTCTGGAAACACCATATATTTT. Amino acid sequence: CASSISFGTVSGNTIYF.

J is TRBJ2-1 and V is TRBV7-9; 7 bases line up with TRBD1. Germline CDR1 SEHNR, CDR2 FQNEAQ (reference sequence). This CDR3 is 12 amino acids long. Unmatched junction bases numbered 3, after V lost 8 bases and J lost 5 bases. The CDR3 coding sequence is TGTGCCAGCGGGACAGTTGACAATGAGCAGTTCTTC. Translation gives CASGTVDNEQFF. Using reference TRBV7-9 and TRBJ2-1 for the parts outside the CDR3, the full variable domain is DTGVSQNPRHKITKRGQNVTFRCDPISEHNRLYWYRQTLGQGPEFLTYFQNEAQLEKSRLLSDRFSAERPKGSFSTLEIQRTEQGDSAMYLCASGTVDNEQFFGPGTRLTVL.

Of note for this clone: The same CDR3 can be traced to other DNA sequences in this sample. The V call is TRBV5-1, the J call TRBJ1-1; 7 bases line up with TRBD1. The CDR3 runs to 14 residues. CDR1 is SGHRS, CDR2 YFSETQ, per germline. V shed 4 bases, J shed 1 base, and the junction held 4 bases outside the gene matches. The CDR3 spells CASSLDRPNTEAFF. The CDR3, as DNA: TGCGCCAGCAGCCTGGACAGGCCGAACACTGAAGCTTTCTTT.

In its sample, this clone was seen once. This rearrangement joins TRBV7-3 to TRBJ2-1, with 7 bases lining up with TRBD1. Looked up from germline, CDR1 is SGHTA and CDR2 is FQGTGA. The CDR3 is 14 amino acids. The trim removed 5 bases at V and 3 bases at J, leaving 4 bases unmatched. The chain's CDR3 is CASSTGTVYNEQFF. Here the CDR3 DNA reads TGTGCCAGCAGCACCGGGACAGTCTACAATGAGCAGTTCTTC.

In its sample, this clone was seen a few times. The V call is TRBV18, the J call TRBJ2-7, with 7 nucleotides matching TRBD1. V lost 3 bases and J lost 4; bases outside the gene matches: 6. The CDR3 spans 14 residues. Germline CDR1 is KGHSH and CDR2 is LQKENI. As DNA, the CDR3 is TGTGCCAGCTCACCGACAGGGACGGTGTACGAGCAGTACTTC. Translated, it gives CASSPTGTVYEQYF.

The genes are TRBV6-5 and TRBJ1-2; 9 bases map to TRBD1. The length of the CDR3 is 14 residues. The germline CDR1 and CDR2 sequences are MNHEY and SVGAGI. V shed 4 bases and J 4 bases; nucleotides not matched to a gene: 4. The chain's CDR3 is CASSSGTGTYGYTF. The CDR3 coding sequence is TGTGCCAGCAGTTCCGGGACAGGGACCTATGGCTACACCTTC.

A single count supports this clone. This chain uses TRBV18 with TRBJ2-7, with 11 bases fitting TRBD2. Germline CDR1 is KGHSH and CDR2 is LQKENI. The CDR3 has 16 residues. The V segment lost 1 base and the J segment 1 base; nucleotides outside the gene matches: 3. For the CDR3, the DNA is TGTGCCAGCTCACCACTAGCGGGGGGGGATTCCTACGAGCAGTACTTC. Amino acids: CASSPLAGGDSYEQYF.

The J gene is TRBJ1-2, the V gene TRBV7-2; 7 bases align to TRBD1. The CDR3 extends over 14 amino acids. CDR1 and CDR2 (germline): SGHTA, FQGNSA. The V gene end was trimmed by 6 bases and the J gene end by 2 bases; junction bases not matched to a gene: 6. The CDR3 DNA reads TGTGCCAGCAGGCAACAGGGGTACAACTATGGCTACACCTTC. Encoded protein: CASRQQGYNYGYTF.

The V and J genes are TRBV28 and TRBJ2-1, with 11 bases matching TRBD1. The germline CDR1 and CDR2 sequences are MDHEN and SYDVKM. J was trimmed by 5 bases and V by 1 base; bases with no gene match: 4. The CDR3 extends over 16 amino acids. Written as DNA, the CDR3 is TGTGCCAGCAGTTTATTCGGACAGGGGGCTAACAATGAGCAGTTCTTC. It translates to CASSLFGQGANNEQFF. Variable domain in full (rest from reference TRBV28 and TRBJ2-1): DVKVTQSSRYLVKRTGEKVFLECVQDMDHENMFWYRQDPGLGLRLIYFSYDVKMKEKGDIPEGYSVSREKKERFSLILESASTNQTSMYLCASSLFGQGANNEQFFGPGTRLTVL.

There are a few counts of this clone. J is TRBJ2-7 and V is TRBV4-3; D may be TRBD1 (6 bases). Germline V gene data show CDR1 as LGHNA and CDR2 as YSLEER. Trimming took 4 bases from V and 7 from J, leaving 11 bases between them. This CDR3 contains 12 residues. CDR3 in DNA: TGCGCCAGCAGCCCGTCACAGGGTGAGCAGTACTTC. This codes for CASSPSQGEQYF.

The chain combines TRBV29-1 with TRBJ2-1; 7 bases fit TRBD1. The CDR3 length is 13 residues. The germline V gene has CDR1 SQVTM and CDR2 ANQGSEA. The V and J ends lost 1 base and 9 bases, in that order; junction bases with no gene match: 6. CDR3 DNA: TGCAGCGTTGAAGCGGCAGGGGGTGGTGAGCAGTTCTTC. Translating gives CSVEAAGGGEQFF.

The rearrangement links TRBV4-1 to TRBJ1-3, with D tentatively TRBD1 (5 bases). CDR1 is MGHRA, CDR2 YSYEKL, per germline. The V end was cut by 1 base, the J end by 5 bases, with 15 bases between. The CDR3 length is 16 residues. The CDR3 region is CASSQGRGSSRNTIYF. As DNA, the CDR3 is TGCGCCAGCAGCCAAGGTAGGGGAAGTTCTCGAAACACCATATATTTT.

This sequence joins TRBV7-3 and TRBJ2-3, with D possibly TRBD1 on 6 matching bases. With 6 bases removed from V and 0 bases from J, the gap between germline ends came to 13 bases. Germline CDR1 and CDR2: SGHTA and FQGTGA. This CDR3 comprises 15 residues. This CDR3 reads CASSPDSFSTDTQYF. CDR3 nucleotide sequence: TGTGCCAGCAGTCCGGACAGTTTTAGCACAGATACGCAGTATTTT.

The chain couples TRBV5-4 to TRBJ2-5; TRBD1 matches 10 bases. There are 14 residues in the CDR3. Unmatched junction bases numbered 4, after V lost 4 bases and J lost 4 bases. The germline V gene has CDR1 SGHNT and CDR2 YYREEE (reference sequence). The CDR3 nucleotides read TGTGCCAGCAGCCCTGACAGGGGGCGAGAGACCCAGTACTTC. Translating gives CASSPDRGRETQYF.

This chain joins TRBV4-1 and TRBJ2-2; D may be TRBD2 (6 bases). Trimming took 1 base from V and 4 from J, leaving 10 bases between them. The germline V gene encodes CDR1 MGHRA and CDR2 YSYEKL. The CDR3 has 15 residues. The CDR3 sequence: CASSQGVGGTGELFF. The CDR3 DNA reads as TGCGCCAGCAGCCAAGGAGTGGGGGGCACCGGGGAGCTGTTTTTT.

This clone was seen a few times. The rearrangement uses TRBV6-6 and TRBJ2-7; 10 nucleotides agree with TRBD1. CDR3 length equals 15 residues. From germline, CDR1 is MNHNY and CDR2 SVGAGI (reference sequence). V lost 0 bases and J lost 6; bases outside the gene matches: 5. The CDR3 reads CASSYSGTGAGEQYF. Here the CDR3 DNA reads TGTGCCAGCAGTTACTCGGGGACAGGGGCAGGCGAGCAGTACTTC.

The chain joins TRBV9 to TRBJ2-1, with unresolved D. Trimming left V 0 bases short and J 0 bases short, with 7 bases between. CDR3 length: 15 amino acids. The germline V gene has CDR1 SGDLS and CDR2 YYNGEE. DNA for the CDR3: TGTGCCAGCAGCGTAGGGAGTAGCTCCTACAATGAGCAGTTCTTC. It encodes CASSVGSSSYNEQFF.

This chain connects TRBV7-2 to TRBJ2-5; D is possibly TRBD2 (5 bases). The J call may not be correct, given that the DNA end is closer to TRBJ2-7. CDR1 is SGHTA, CDR2 FQGNSA, per germline. The length of the CDR3 is 14 residues. The CDR3 spells CASSPRTAYYEQYF. CDR3 bases: TGTGCCAGCAGCCCACGGACTGCGTACTACGAGCAGTACTTC.

The CDR3 DNA is TGTGCCAGCACTCACGGGGTTCAAGGCAATCAGCCCCAGCATTTT. Translating it yields CASTHGVQGNQPQHF. This chain joins TRBV6-6 and TRBJ1-5, with D unclear. Trimming removed 7 bases at V and 2 bases at J, with 15 bases between. This CDR3 is 15 amino acids long. Germline values: CDR1 MNHNY, CDR2 SVGAGI (reference sequence).

The chain combines TRBV7-9 with TRBJ1-1; D is perhaps TRBD1 (6 bases). Germline V CDR1 and CDR2: SEHNR, FQNEAQ (reference sequence). CDR3 length equals 15 residues. Trimming removed 6 bases from V and 0 bases from J, with 14 bases in between. CDR3 loop: CASRYPGQLNTEAFF. For the CDR3, the DNA is TGTGCCAGCAGGTATCCGGGACAACTGAACACTGAAGCTTTCTTT. The whole variable domain, filled in from reference TRBV7-9 and TRBJ1-1, reads DTGVSQNPRHKITKRGQNVTFRCDPISEHNRLYWYRQTLGQGPEFLTYFQNEAQLEKSRLLSDRFSAERPKGSFSTLEIQRTEQGDSAMYLCASRYPGQLNTEAFFGQGTRLTVV.

This clone turned up a few times. The gene calls are TRBV6-5 and TRBJ1-1, with TRBD1 matching over 8 bases. This CDR3 spans 14 amino acids. Unmatched junction bases numbered 5, after V lost 4 bases and J lost 4 bases. Looked up from germline, CDR1 is MNHEY and CDR2 is SVGAGI. CDR3 sequence reads: CASSLTGAGTEAFF. The DNA for the CDR3 is TGTGCCAGCAGTTTGACAGGGGCTGGCACTGAAGCTTTCTTT.

The rearrangement joins TRBV7-8 to TRBJ2-2; 11 bases are a match to TRBD2. Germline V lookup: CDR1 SGHVS, CDR2 FQNEAQ. J gave up 7 bases and V 5 bases, and 9 bases lay outside the gene matches. The CDR3 has 16 amino acids. Written as DNA, the CDR3 is TGTGCCAGCAGCGGACCGGGACTAGCGGCACTCGGGGAGCTGTTTTTT. Its protein product is CASSGPGLAALGELFF. Supplemented by reference TRBV7-8 and TRBJ2-2, the full variable domain reads GAGVSQSPRYKVAKRGQDVALRCDPISGHVSLFWYQQALGQGPEFLTYFQNEAQLDKSGLPSDRFFAERPEGSVSTLKIQRTQQEDSAVYLCASSGPGLAALGELFFGEGSRLTVL.

V is TRBV4-1 and J is TRBJ1-2; TRBD1 agrees at 7 bases. This CDR3 spans 17 amino acids. Germline V gives CDR1 MGHRA, CDR2 YSYEKL. V was clipped by 6 bases and J by 2 bases; unmatched bases: 15. As DNA, the CDR3 is TGCGCCAGCAGTTTTATCCTCGACAGGGAGAGGAACTATGGCTACACCTTC. It specifies CASSFILDRERNYGYTF.